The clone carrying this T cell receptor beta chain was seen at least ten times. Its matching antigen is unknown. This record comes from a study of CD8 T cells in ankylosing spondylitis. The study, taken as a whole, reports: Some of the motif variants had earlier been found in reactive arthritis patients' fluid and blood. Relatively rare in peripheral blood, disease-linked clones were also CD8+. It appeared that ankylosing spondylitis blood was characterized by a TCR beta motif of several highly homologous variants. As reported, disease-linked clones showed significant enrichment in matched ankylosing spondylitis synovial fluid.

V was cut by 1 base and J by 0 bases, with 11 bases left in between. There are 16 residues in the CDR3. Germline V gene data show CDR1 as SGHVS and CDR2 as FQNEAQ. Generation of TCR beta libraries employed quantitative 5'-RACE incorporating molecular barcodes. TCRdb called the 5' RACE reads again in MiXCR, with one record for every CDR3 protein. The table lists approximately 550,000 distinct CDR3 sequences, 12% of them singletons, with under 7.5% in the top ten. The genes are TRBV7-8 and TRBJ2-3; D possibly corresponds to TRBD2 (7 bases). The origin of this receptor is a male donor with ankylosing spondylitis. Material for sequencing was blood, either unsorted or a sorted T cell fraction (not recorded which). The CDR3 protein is CASSLGGGLSTDTQYF. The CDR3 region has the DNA TGTGCCAGCAGCTTAGGCGGGGGCTTGAGCACAGATACGCAGTATTTT.